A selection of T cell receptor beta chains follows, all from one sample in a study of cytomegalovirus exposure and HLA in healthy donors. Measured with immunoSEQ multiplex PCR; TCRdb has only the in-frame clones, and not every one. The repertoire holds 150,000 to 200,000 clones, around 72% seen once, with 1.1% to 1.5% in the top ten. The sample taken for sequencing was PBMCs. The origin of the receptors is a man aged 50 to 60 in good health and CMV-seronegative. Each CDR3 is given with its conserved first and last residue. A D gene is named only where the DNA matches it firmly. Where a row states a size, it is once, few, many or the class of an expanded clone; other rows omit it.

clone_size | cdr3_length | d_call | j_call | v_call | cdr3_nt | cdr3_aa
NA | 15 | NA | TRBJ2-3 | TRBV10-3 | TGTGCCATCAGGGGGAGGGGGGATACTACAGATACGCAGTATTTT | CAIRGRGDTTDTQYF
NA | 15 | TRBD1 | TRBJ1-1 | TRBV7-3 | TGTGCCAGCAGCTTCCGACAGGGGGGCCCGACATTGGCTTTCTTT | CASSFRQGGPTLAFF
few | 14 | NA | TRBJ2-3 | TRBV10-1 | TGCGCCAGCAGTGAGGCGGCGATGAGAGATACGCAGTATTTT | CASSEAAMRDTQYF
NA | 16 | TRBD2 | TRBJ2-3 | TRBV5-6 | TGTGCCAGCAGCTTGGCGGGCGGGGGGGACACAGATACGCAGTATTTT | CASSLAGGGDTDTQYF
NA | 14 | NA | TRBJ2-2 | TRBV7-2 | TGTGCCAGCAGCTCGGAACAGGGCACCGTGGAGCTGTTTTTT | CASSSEQGTVELFF
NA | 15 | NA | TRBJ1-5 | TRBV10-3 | TGTGCCATCAGTGACGACAGAGGCGGATATCAGCCCCAGCATTTT | CAISDDRGGYQPQHF
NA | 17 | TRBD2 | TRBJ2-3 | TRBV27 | TGTGCCAGCACCAGTTTATGGCCGGGGGGGAGCACAGATACGCAGTATTTT | CASTSLWPGGSTDTQYF
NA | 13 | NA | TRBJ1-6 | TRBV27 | TGTGCCAGCATCACGGGCGGGTATTCACCCCTCCACTTT | CASITGGYSPLHF
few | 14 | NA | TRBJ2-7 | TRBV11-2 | TGTGCCAGCACTCCTGGGGGGGGCCTTCACGAGCAGTACTTC | CASTPGGGLHEQYF
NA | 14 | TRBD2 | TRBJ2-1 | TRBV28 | TGTGCCAGCAGGCGTTCGGGGGGTGGCAATGAGCAGTTCTTC | CASRRSGGGNEQFF
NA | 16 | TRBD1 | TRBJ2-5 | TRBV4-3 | TGCGCCAGCAGCCAAGGTGGCAGGGGGCAGGGGGAGACCCAGTACTTC | CASSQGGRGQGETQYF
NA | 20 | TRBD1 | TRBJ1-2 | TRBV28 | TGTGCCAGCAGTTCCCTTTCCCTGAGCCCAGGGGGATTTGAGAAAGATGGCTACACCTTC | CASSSLSLSPGGFEKDGYTF
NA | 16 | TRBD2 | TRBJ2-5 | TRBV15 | TGTGCCACCAGCAGAGAACTAGCGGGGGGGCCAGAGACCCAGTACTTC | CATSRELAGGPETQYF
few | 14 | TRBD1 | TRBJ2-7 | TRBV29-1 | TGCAGCGCTGCTCCGACAGGGGGCCTTAGCGAGCAGTACTTC | CSAAPTGGLSEQYF
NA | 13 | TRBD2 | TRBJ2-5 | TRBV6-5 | TGTGCCACACTAGCGGGGGGGTTAGAGACCCAGTACTTC | CATLAGGLETQYF
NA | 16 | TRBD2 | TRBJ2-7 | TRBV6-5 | TGTGCCAGCAGTTGCTCGATGCAGGGAGGGTCCTACGAGCAGTACTTC | CASSCSMQGGSYEQYF
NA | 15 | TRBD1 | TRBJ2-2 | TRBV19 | TGTGCCAGTAGTATGGACAGGGGAGGGACCAGGGAGCTGTTTTTT | CASSMDRGGTRELFF
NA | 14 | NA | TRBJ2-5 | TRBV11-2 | TGTGCCAGCTCCAAGAGGCGGTTCCAAGAGACCCAGTACTTC | CASSKRRFQETQYF